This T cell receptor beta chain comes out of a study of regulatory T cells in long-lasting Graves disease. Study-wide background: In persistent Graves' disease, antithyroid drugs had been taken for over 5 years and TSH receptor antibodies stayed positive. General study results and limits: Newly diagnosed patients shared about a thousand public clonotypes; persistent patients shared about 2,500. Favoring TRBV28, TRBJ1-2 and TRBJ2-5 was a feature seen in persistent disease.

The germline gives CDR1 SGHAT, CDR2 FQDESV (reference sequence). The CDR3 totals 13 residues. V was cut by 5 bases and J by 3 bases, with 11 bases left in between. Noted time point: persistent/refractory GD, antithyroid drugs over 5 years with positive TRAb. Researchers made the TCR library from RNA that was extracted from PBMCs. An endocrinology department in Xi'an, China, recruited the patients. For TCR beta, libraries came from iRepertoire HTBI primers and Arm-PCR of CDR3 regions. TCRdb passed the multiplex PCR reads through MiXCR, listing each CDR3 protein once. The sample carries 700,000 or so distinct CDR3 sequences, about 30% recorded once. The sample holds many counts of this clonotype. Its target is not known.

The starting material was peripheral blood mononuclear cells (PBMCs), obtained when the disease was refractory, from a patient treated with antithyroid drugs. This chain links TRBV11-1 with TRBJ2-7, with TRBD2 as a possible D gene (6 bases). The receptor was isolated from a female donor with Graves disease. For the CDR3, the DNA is TGTGCCAGCAGCCTACGGGGGTACTACGAGCAGTACTTC. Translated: CASSLRGYYEQYF.